This entry lists 13 T cell receptor beta chains sequenced from one sample in a study of blood T cell repertoires in COVID-19. Using immunoSEQ multiplex PCR, the repertoire was profiled, and TCRdb retains in-frame clones only, with some absent. The sample lists about 85,000 clones; 90% were seen once. The sequencing input was peripheral blood. The receptors here all came from a woman aged 80 or over with active or convalescent COVID-19.

The CDR3 here is CASSRVKGGVDEQFF. CDR3 nucleotides: TGTGCCAGCAGCCGCGTAAAAGGAGGGGTGGATGAGCAGTTCTTC. V gene TRBV14 combines with J gene TRBJ2-1; tentative D call: TRBD2 (6 bases). Germline V CDR1 and CDR2: SGHDN, FVKESK. The V and J ends lost 4 bases and 8 bases respectively, with 18 bases between them. This CDR3 spans 15 amino acids.

The genes are TRBV5-1 and TRBJ1-1; the match to TRBD1 covers 9 bases. Germline CDR1 and CDR2: SGHRS and YFSETQ. Trimming at V came to 0 bases and at J to 5 bases, leaving 5 bases not matched to a gene. The CDR3 extends over 15 amino acids. This CDR3 is CASSLGQGDGTEAFF. The CDR3 DNA reads as TGCGCCAGCAGCTTGGGACAGGGGGATGGAACTGAAGCTTTCTTT. Using reference TRBV5-1 and TRBJ1-1 for the parts outside the CDR3, the full variable domain is KAGVTQTPRYLIKTRGQQVTLSCSPISGHRSVSWYQQTPGQGLQFLFEYFSETQRNKGNFPGRFSGRQFSNSRSEMNVSTLELGDSALYLCASSLGQGDGTEAFFGQGTRLTVV.

The sample holds a few counts of this clone. The V gene is TRBV30, the J gene TRBJ2-7; 10 nucleotides agree with TRBD2. The V segment lost 3 bases and the J segment 7 bases; nucleotides outside the gene matches: 12. The CDR3 is made up of 15 amino acids. Germline V gives CDR1 GTSNPN, CDR2 SVGIG (reference sequence). The CDR3 region is CAWSPQLAGVREQYF. DNA for the CDR3: TGTGCCTGGAGCCCCCAGCTAGCGGGAGTGCGAGAGCAGTACTTC.

This chain links TRBV24-1 with TRBJ2-3, with 8 positions matching TRBD2. CDR1 is KGHDR, CDR2 SFDVKD, per germline. Unmatched junction bases numbered 6, after V lost 5 bases and J lost 6 bases. CDR3 size: 14 residues. CDR3 in DNA: TGTGCCACCAGTGGTAGCGGGAAAGCCGATACGCAGTATTTT. Residues: CATSGSGKADTQYF.

This chain connects TRBV27 to TRBJ2-3, with D hard to call. Per germline, CDR1 MNHEY and CDR2 SMNVEV (reference sequence). This CDR3 region has 15 residues. V gave up 3 bases and J gave up 3 bases, with 13 bases separating them. The CDR3 sequence is CASSFSSRSTDTQYF. Here the CDR3 DNA reads TGTGCCAGCAGTTTCTCTTCCCGGAGTACAGATACGCAGTATTTT.

The chain has TRBV6-5 and TRBJ1-6; TRBD1 matches 8 bases. Germline trimming cut 2 bases from V and 2 bases from J; bases unmatched to any gene: 2. CDR3 length: 16 amino acids. CDR1 MNHEY and CDR2 SVGAGI come from the germline V gene. CDR3 sequence (DNA): TGTGCCAGCAGTTACGCAGGGGGCGCCTATAATTCACCCCTCCACTTT. This translates into CASSYAGGAYNSPLHF.

The chain couples TRBV5-4 to TRBJ2-2; TRBD2 matches at 10 bases. V lost 1 base and J lost 5; bases outside the gene matches: 5. This CDR3 has 16 residues. From germline, CDR1 is SGHNT and CDR2 YYREEE (reference sequence). CDR3 sequence: CASSLTSGTLTGELFF. The DNA of the CDR3 is TGTGCCAGCAGCTTGACTAGCGGGACACTTACCGGGGAGCTGTTTTTT.

V gene TRBV5-1 combines with J gene TRBJ2-1, with D possibly matching TRBD1 (5 bases). The CDR3 spans 15 residues. Germline V gene data show CDR1 as SGHRS and CDR2 as YFSETQ. The germline V and J ends were trimmed by 2 bases and 0 bases, with 9 bases remaining between them. CDR3 sequence reads: CASSFRQTSYNEQFF. The CDR3 nucleotides read TGCGCCAGCAGCTTCCGACAGACCTCCTACAATGAGCAGTTCTTC.

The chain combines TRBV19 with TRBJ1-4; 7 bases match TRBD1. The V gene's germline CDR1 is LNHDA and CDR2 SQIVND (reference sequence). The CDR3 runs 13 residues. J lost 8 bases, V lost 9 bases, and 9 bases had no gene match. CDR3 nucleotide sequence: TGTGCCAGCAGGGGGGCAGGGCAAGAAAAACTGTTTTTT. Its translation: CASRGAGQEKLFF.

V gene TRBV18 combines with J gene TRBJ2-5, with D possibly TRBD1 on 6 matching bases. Germline lookup yields CDR1 KGHSH and CDR2 LQKENI. The CDR3 contains 14 residues. Trimming shortened V by 1 base and J by 5 bases, and 11 bases separated the two germline ends. The CDR3 spells CASSPQSGDETQYF. The CDR3 coding sequence is TGTGCCAGCTCACCACAATCAGGGGACGAGACCCAGTACTTC.

This clone appeared once. The J gene is TRBJ1-3, the V gene TRBV5-6, with D unresolved. V lost 4 bases and J 2 bases, leaving 10 bases between the germline ends. CDR1 SGHDT and CDR2 YYEEEE come from the germline V gene. The CDR3 spans 14 residues. CDR3: CASSVGLAGNTIYF. The DNA for the CDR3 is TGTGCCAGCAGCGTAGGACTGGCTGGAAACACCATATATTTT. The full variable domain, rest sourced from reference TRBV5-6 and TRBJ1-3, is DAGVTQSPTHLIKTRGQQVTLRCSPKSGHDTVSWYQQALGQGPQFIFQYYEEEERQRGNFPDRFSGHQFPNYSSELNVNALLLGDSALYLCASSVGLAGNTIYFGEGSWLTVV.

This clone was picked up one time. The chain employs TRBV11-2 and TRBJ2-3, with TRBD1 matching 8 bases. Trimming removed 6 bases from V and 0 bases from J; junction bases left unmatched: 5. The CDR3 contains 15 residues. In germline, CDR1 is SGHAT, CDR2 FQNNGV. CDR3 nucleotide sequence: TGTGCCAGCAGACAGGGGGTAGGAAGCACAGATACGCAGTATTTT. This sequence encodes CASRQGVGSTDTQYF.

J is TRBJ2-2 and V is TRBV7-9; 7 bases map to TRBD2. Losses at the gene ends were 8 bases for V and 4 bases for J; bases not matched to a gene: 4. This CDR3 region has 13 residues. Germline V gives CDR1 SEHNR, CDR2 FQNEAQ (reference sequence). As DNA, the CDR3 is TGTGCCAGCCGGGAGGCGGTCACCGGGGAGCTGTTTTTT. Residues: CASREAVTGELFF.